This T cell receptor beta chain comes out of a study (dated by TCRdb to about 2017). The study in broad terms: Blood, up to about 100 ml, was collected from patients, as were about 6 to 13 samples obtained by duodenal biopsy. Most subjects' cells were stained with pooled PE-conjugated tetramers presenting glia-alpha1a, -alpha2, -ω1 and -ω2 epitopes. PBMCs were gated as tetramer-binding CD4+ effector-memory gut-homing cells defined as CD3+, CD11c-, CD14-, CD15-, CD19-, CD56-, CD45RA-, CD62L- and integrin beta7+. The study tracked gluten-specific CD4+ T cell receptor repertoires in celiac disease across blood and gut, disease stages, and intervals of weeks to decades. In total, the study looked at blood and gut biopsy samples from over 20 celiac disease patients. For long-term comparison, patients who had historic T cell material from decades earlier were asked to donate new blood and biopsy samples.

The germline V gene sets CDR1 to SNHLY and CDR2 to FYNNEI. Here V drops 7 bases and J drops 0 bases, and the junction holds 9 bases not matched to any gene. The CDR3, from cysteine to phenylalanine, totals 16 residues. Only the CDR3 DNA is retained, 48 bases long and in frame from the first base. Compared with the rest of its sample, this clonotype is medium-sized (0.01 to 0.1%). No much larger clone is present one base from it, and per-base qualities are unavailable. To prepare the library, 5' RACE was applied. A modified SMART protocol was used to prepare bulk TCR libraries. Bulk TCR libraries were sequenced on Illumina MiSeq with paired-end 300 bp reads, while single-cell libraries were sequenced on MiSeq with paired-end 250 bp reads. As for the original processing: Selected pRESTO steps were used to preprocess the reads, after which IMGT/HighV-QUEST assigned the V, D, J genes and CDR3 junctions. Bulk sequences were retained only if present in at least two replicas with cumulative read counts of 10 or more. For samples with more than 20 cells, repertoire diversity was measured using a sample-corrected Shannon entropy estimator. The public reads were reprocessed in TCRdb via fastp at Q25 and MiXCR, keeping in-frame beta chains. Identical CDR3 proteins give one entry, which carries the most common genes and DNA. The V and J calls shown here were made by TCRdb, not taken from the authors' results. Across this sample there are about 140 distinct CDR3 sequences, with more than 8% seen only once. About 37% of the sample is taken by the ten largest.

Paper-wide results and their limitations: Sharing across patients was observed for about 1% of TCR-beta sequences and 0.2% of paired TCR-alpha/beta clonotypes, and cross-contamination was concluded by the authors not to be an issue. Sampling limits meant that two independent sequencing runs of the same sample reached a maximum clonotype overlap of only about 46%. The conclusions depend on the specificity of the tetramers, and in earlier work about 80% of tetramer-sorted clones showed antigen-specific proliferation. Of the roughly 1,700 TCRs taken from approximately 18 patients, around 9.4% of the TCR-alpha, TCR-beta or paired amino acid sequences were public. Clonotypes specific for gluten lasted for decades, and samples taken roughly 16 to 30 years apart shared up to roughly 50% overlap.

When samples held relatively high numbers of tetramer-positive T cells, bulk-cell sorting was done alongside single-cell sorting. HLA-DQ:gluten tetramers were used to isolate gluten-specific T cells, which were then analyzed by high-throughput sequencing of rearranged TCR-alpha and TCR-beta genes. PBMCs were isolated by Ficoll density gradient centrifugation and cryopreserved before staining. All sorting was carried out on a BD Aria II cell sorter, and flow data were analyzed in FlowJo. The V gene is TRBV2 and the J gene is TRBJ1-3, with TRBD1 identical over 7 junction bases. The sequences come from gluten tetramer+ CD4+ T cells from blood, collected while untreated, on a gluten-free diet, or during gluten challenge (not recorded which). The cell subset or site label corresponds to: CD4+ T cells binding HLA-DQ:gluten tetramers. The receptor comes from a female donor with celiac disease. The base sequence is TGTGCCAGCACCTTATGGACAGGCTACTCTGGAAACACCATATATTTT. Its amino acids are CASTLWTGYSGNTIYF.